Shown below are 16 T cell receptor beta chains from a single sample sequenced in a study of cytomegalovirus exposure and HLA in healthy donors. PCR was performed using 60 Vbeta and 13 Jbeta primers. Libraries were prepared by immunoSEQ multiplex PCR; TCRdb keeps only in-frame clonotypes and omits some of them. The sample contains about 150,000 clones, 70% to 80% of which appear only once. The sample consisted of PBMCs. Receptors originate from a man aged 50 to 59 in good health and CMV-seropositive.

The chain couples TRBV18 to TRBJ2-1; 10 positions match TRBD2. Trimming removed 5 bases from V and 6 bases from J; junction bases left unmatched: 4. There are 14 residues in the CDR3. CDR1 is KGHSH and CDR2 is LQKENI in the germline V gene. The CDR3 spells CASSTTSGINEQFF. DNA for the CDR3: TGTGCCAGCTCAACTACTAGCGGGATCAATGAGCAGTTCTTC.

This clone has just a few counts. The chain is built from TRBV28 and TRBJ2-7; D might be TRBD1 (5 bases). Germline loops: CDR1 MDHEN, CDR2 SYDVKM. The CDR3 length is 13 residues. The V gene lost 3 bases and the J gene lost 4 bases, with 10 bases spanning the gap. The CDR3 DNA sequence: TGTGCCAGCAGTTTTTCAGGGTTATACGAGCAGTACTTC. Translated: CASSFSGLYEQYF.

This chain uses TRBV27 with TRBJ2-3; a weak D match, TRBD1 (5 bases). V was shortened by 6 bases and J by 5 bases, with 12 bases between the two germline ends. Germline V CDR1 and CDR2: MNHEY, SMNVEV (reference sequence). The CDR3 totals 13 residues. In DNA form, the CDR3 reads TGTGCCAGCAGGGACACTCAGCGAGATACGCAGTATTTT. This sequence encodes CASRDTQRDTQYF.

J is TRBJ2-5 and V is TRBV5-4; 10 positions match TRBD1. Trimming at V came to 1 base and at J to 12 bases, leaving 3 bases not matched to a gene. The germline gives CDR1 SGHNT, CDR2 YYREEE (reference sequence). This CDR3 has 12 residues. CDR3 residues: CASSLPGTGEYF. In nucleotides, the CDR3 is TGTGCCAGCAGCTTGCCAGGGACAGGGGAGTACTTC.

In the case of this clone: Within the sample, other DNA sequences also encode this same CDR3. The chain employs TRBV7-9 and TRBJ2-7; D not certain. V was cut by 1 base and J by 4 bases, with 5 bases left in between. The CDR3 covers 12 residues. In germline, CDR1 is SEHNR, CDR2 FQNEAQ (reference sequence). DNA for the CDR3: TGTGCCAGCAGCTTAGGACAATACGAGCAGTACTTC. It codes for CASSLGQYEQYF. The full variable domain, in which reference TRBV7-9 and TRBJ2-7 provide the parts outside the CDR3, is DTGVSQNPRHKITKRGQNVTFRCDPISEHNRLYWYRQTLGQGPEFLTYFQNEAQLEKSRLLSDRFSAERPKGSFSTLEIQRTEQGDSAMYLCASSLGQYEQYFGPGTRLTVT.

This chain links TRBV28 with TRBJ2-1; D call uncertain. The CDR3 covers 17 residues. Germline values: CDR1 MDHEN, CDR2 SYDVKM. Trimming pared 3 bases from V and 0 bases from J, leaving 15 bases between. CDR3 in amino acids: CASSFPPIPSSYNEQFF. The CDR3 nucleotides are TGTGCCAGCAGTTTTCCCCCGATTCCGAGCTCCTACAATGAGCAGTTCTTC. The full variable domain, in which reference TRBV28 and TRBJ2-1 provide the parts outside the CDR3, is DVKVTQSSRYLVKRTGEKVFLECVQDMDHENMFWYRQDPGLGLRLIYFSYDVKMKEKGDIPEGYSVSREKKERFSLILESASTNQTSMYLCASSFPPIPSSYNEQFFGPGTRLTVL.

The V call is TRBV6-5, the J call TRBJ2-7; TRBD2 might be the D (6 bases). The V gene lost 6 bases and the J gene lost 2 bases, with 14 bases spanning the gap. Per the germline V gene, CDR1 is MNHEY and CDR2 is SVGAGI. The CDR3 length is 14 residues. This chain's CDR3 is CASSRGGHAYEQYF. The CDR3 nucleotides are TGTGCCAGCAGCCGCGGAGGGCACGCCTACGAGCAGTACTTC.

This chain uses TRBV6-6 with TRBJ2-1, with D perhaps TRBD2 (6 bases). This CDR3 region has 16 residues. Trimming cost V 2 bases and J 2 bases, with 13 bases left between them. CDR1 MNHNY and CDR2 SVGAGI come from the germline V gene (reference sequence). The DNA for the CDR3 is TGTGCCAGCAGTTACCCCGGAGGGCCGACCTACAATGAGCAGTTCTTC. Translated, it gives CASSYPGGPTYNEQFF.

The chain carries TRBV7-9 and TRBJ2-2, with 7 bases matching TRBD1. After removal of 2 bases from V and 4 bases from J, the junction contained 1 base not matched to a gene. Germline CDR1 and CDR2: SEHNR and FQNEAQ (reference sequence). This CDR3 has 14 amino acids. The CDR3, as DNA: TGTGCCAGCAGCTTATCAGGGGGCACCGGGGAGCTGTTTTTT. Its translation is CASSLSGGTGELFF.

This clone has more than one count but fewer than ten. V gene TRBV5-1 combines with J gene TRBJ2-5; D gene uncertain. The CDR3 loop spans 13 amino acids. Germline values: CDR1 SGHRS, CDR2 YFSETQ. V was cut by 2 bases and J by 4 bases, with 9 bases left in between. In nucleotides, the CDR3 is TGCGCCAGCAGCTTTTTGAGTGGAGAGACCCAGTACTTC. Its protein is CASSFLSGETQYF.

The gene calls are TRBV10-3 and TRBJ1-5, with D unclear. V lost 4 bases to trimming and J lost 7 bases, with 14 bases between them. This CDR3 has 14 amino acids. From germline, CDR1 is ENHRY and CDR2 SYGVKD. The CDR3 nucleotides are TGTGCCATCAGTGGGAGAGATCGTGGACAGCCCCAGCATTTT. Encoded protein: CAISGRDRGQPQHF.

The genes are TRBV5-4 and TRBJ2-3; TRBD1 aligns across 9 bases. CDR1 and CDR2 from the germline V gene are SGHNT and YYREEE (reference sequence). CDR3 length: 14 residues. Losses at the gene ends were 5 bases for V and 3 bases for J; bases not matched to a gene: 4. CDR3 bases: TGTGCCAGCAGATCGGACAGGGGTACAGATACGCAGTATTTT. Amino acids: CASRSDRGTDTQYF.

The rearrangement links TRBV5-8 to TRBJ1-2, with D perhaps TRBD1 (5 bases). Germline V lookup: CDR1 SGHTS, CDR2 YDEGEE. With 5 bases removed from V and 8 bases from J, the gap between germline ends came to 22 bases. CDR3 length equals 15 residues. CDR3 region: CASRNPGGGRLGYTF. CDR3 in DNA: TGTGCCAGCAGGAACCCGGGGGGGGGACGGCTCGGCTACACCTTC.

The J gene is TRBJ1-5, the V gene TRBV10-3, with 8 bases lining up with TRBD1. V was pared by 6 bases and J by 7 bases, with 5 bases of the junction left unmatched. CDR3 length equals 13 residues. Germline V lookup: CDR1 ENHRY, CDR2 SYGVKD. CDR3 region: CAISGQGSQPQHF. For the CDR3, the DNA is TGTGCCATCAGCGGACAGGGCAGCCAGCCCCAGCATTTT.

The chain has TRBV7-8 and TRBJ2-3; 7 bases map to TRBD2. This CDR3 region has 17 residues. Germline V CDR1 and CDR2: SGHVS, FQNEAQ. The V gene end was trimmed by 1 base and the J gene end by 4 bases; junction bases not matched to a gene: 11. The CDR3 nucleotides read TGTGCCAGCAGCTTAGAGGTGGGAGGGCCGGTCCCAGATACGCAGTATTTT. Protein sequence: CASSLEVGGPVPDTQYF.

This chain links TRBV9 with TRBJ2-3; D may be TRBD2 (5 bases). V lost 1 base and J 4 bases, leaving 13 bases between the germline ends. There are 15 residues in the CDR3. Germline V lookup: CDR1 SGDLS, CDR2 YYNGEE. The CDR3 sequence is CASSVRLGVADTQYF. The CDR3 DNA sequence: TGTGCCAGCAGCGTACGCCTGGGAGTGGCAGATACGCAGTATTTT.